These 17 T cell receptor beta chains share one sample of origin, sequenced in a study of OX40 agonist ivuxolimab in advanced cancers. Clones were sequenced by immunoSEQ multiplex PCR, and TCRdb holds only the in-frame ones, with some missing. The table records about 62,000 clones, approximately 85% of them present only once. The specimen was CD4+ or CD8+ T cells sorted from blood, collected in a trial of the OX40 agonist ivuxolimab. The receptors originated from an adult with an advanced solid tumor such as melanoma, head and neck, liver or kidney cancer.

The chain recombines TRBV9 with TRBJ2-7; either TRBD1 or TRBD2 may supply D (7 bases each). There are 16 residues in the CDR3. V lost 5 bases and J lost 2, with 20 bases in between. Germline V lookup: CDR1 SGDLS, CDR2 YYNGEE. CDR3 in amino acids: CASSQRETGRAYEQYF. The CDR3 DNA follows: TGTGCCAGCAGTCAAAGAGAGACAGGGAGGGCCTACGAGCAGTACTTC.

This clone appeared once. The chain couples TRBV2 to TRBJ2-2, with 12 bases lining up with TRBD2. Germline V gene data show CDR1 as SNHLY and CDR2 as FYNNEI. Trimming took 6 bases from V and 5 from J; bases not matched to a gene: 4. The CDR3 contains 15 residues. The CDR3 is CASRELAGGTGELFF. The CDR3 DNA is TGTGCCAGCAGGGAACTAGCGGGGGGAACCGGGGAGCTGTTTTTT.

The rearrangement uses TRBV7-7 and TRBJ2-5, with a tentative D call TRBD2 (6 bases). Trimming stripped 5 bases from V and 5 bases from J, with 15 bases between. The germline gives CDR1 SSHAT, CDR2 FNYEAQ (reference sequence). CDR3 length: 14 amino acids. DNA of the CDR3: TGTGCCAGCAGCCGGGCGGGGAATGGGGAGACCCAGTACTTC. It translates to CASSRAGNGETQYF.

V gene TRBV30 combines with J gene TRBJ1-3, with no clear D. Trimming removed 0 bases at V and 6 bases at J, with 6 bases between. Germline V CDR1 and CDR2: GTSNPN, SVGIG (reference sequence). CDR3 size: 12 residues. The CDR3 nucleotides are TGTGCCTGGAGTGTTTTGCCAAACACCATATATTTT. Its translation: CAWSVLPNTIYF.

The chain is built from TRBV5-1 and TRBJ2-7; perhaps TRBD2 as D (6 bases). The germline V and J ends were trimmed by 2 bases and 3 bases, with 12 bases remaining between them. There are 14 residues in the CDR3. Germline CDR1 and CDR2: SGHRS and YFSETQ. Here the CDR3 reads CASSFLPGDYEQYF. In nucleotides, the CDR3 is TGCGCCAGCAGCTTCCTCCCGGGGGACTACGAGCAGTACTTC.

In this sample, this clone turned up once. V usage is TRBV21-1 and J usage is TRBJ1-2. TRBV21-1 is shown as a pseudogene. This CDR3 region has 17 residues. The CDR3 sequence: CASSRLGGTRANYGYTF. The CDR3 nucleotides read TGTGCCAGCAGCCGCCTTGGCGGTACACGGGCTAACTATGGCTACACCTTC.

V usage is TRBV10-3 and J usage is TRBJ1-2; tentatively, D is TRBD1 (5 bases). This CDR3 comprises 13 residues. Germline V gives CDR1 ENHRY, CDR2 SYGVKD. V was pared by 2 bases and J by 3 bases, with 7 bases between. The CDR3 protein is CAISELRDYGYTF. CDR3 sequence (DNA): TGTGCCATCAGTGAGCTCAGGGACTATGGCTACACCTTC.

This chain links TRBV30 with TRBJ2-2, with 11 nucleotides matching TRBD1. This CDR3 has 14 residues. Germline assignment: CDR1 GTSNPN and CDR2 SVGIG (reference sequence). V shed 4 bases and J 4 bases; nucleotides not matched to a gene: 2. The CDR3 coding sequence is TGTGCCTGGAAAGGGACAGGGGGCACCGGGGAGCTGTTTTTT. Residues: CAWKGTGGTGELFF.

The chain employs TRBV19 and TRBJ2-7; D is undetermined. Germline-derived CDR1 and CDR2 are LNHDA and SQIVND (reference sequence). This CDR3 has 14 amino acids. The V gene lost 0 bases and the J gene lost 6 bases, with 12 bases spanning the gap. The CDR3, as DNA: TGTGCCAGTAGTATAGATCTAACGAGTACCGAGCAGTACTTC. It codes for CASSIDLTSTEQYF.

This CDR3 is CASSPSAGQGNQPQHF. CDR3 nucleotides: TGTGCCAGCAGCCCATCGGCGGGACAGGGGAATCAGCCCCAGCATTTT. This rearrangement joins TRBV5-5 to TRBJ1-5; TRBD1 matches 10 bases. CDR3 size: 16 residues. Germline trimming cut 4 bases from V and 4 bases from J; bases unmatched to any gene: 8. Germline V gene lookup returns CDR1 SGHKS and CDR2 YYEKEE (reference sequence).

The chain joins TRBV6-1 to TRBJ1-2; 8 bases agree with TRBD1. The CDR3 is 13 amino acids. Losses at the gene ends were 6 bases for V and 5 bases for J; bases not matched to a gene: 5. Germline-derived CDR1 and CDR2 are MNHNS and SASEGT. CDR3 bases: TGTGCCAGCAGGACAGGGGCCGGTTATGGCTACACCTTC. Its protein product is CASRTGAGYGYTF.

This clone is a singleton in its sample. The chain recombines TRBV25-1 with TRBJ2-7; no clear D. V shed 4 bases and J shed 3 bases, with 7 bases lying between them. Per the germline V gene, CDR1 is MGHDK and CDR2 is SYGVNS. This CDR3 has 12 amino acids. The CDR3 sequence: CASSALVYEQYF. CDR3 nucleotides: TGTGCCAGCAGTGCTTTGGTCTACGAGCAGTACTTC.

The chain joins TRBV2 to TRBJ1-4; 7 bases match TRBD1. The J segment lost 2 bases and the V segment lost 6 bases, leaving 6 bases of the junction unmatched. There are 15 residues in the CDR3. The germline gives CDR1 SNHLY, CDR2 FYNNEI. CDR3 in amino acids: CASSWGTVTNEKLFF. The DNA for the CDR3 is TGTGCCAGCAGCTGGGGGACAGTCACTAATGAAAAACTGTTTTTT.

The CDR3 is CASSKDRVNTEAFF. CDR3 in DNA: TGTGCCAGCAGTAAAGACAGGGTGAACACTGAAGCTTTCTTT. This chain links TRBV6-1 with TRBJ1-1; 7 bases fit TRBD1. Trimming cost V 5 bases and J 0 bases; bases outside gene matches: 3. This CDR3 is 14 amino acids long. From germline, CDR1 is MNHNS and CDR2 SASEGT.

V gene TRBV5-1 combines with J gene TRBJ2-3, with no clear D. The germline gives CDR1 SGHRS, CDR2 YFSETQ. This CDR3 has 12 amino acids. Trimming stripped 4 bases from V and 6 bases from J, with 9 bases between. CDR3 sequence reads: CASSPGRDTQYF. Here the CDR3 DNA reads TGCGCCAGCAGCCCTGGCAGGGATACGCAGTATTTT.

The chain combines TRBV25-1 with TRBJ1-1; 9 positions agree with TRBD1. With 3 bases clipped from V and 3 bases from J, the junction kept 8 bases outside the gene matches. The V gene's germline CDR1 is MGHDK and CDR2 SYGVNS. This CDR3 comprises 16 residues. DNA for the CDR3: TGTGCCAGCAGTGATCCCCGGACAGGGGCACACACTGAAGCTTTCTTT. Its translation: CASSDPRTGAHTEAFF.

CDR3 DNA sequence: TGCGCCAGCAGCCGCCCCGCCGGGAGACCTAGCACAGATACGCAGTATTTT. Translated: CASSRPAGRPSTDTQYF. The rearrangement uses TRBV4-3 and TRBJ2-3; weak D call: TRBD2 (6 bases). Germline assignment: CDR1 LGHNA and CDR2 YSLEER. V lost 4 bases, J lost 0 bases, and 17 bases lay in between. The CDR3 has 17 amino acids.